These 16 T cell receptor beta chains came from one sample sequenced in a study of cytomegalovirus exposure and HLA in healthy donors. PCR was performed using 60 Vbeta and 13 Jbeta primers. Some clones are missing from TCRdb's copy, which holds only in-frame ones; the method was immunoSEQ multiplex PCR. Of roughly 180,000 clones in the sample, approximately 81% were seen once. The specimen sequenced was PBMCs. The receptors originated from a male donor in good health and CMV-seronegative.

This chain joins TRBV19 and TRBJ2-1; 14 nucleotides align to TRBD2. CDR3 length equals 20 residues. V trimming: 6 bases; J trimming: 3 bases; junction bases outside the gene matches: 16. Germline V gene lookup returns CDR1 LNHDA and CDR2 SQIVND (reference sequence). CDR3 sequence: CASRGGWGLAGVADYNEQFF. The CDR3 DNA is TGTGCCAGTAGAGGGGGGTGGGGACTAGCGGGAGTGGCGGACTACAATGAGCAGTTCTTC.

The chain couples TRBV6-4 to TRBJ1-1; D ambiguous. V was pared by 5 bases and J by 3 bases, with 10 bases between. In germline, CDR1 is MRHNA, CDR2 SNTAGT. CDR3 size: 13 residues. The CDR3 sequence is CASSFHRDTEAFF. Here the CDR3 DNA reads TGTGCCAGCAGTTTCCACCGGGACACTGAAGCTTTCTTT.

V is TRBV5-1 and J is TRBJ2-2; 10 nucleotides agree with TRBD2. The CDR3 spans 15 residues. V was pared by 6 bases and J by 2 bases, with 4 bases of the junction left unmatched. Germline loops: CDR1 SGHRS, CDR2 YFSETQ. The CDR3 is CASTWTSGNTGELFF. CDR3 sequence (DNA): TGCGCCAGCACCTGGACTAGCGGTAACACCGGGGAGCTGTTTTTT. Drawing the rest from reference TRBV5-1 and TRBJ2-2, the complete variable domain is KAGVTQTPRYLIKTRGQQVTLSCSPISGHRSVSWYQQTPGQGLQFLFEYFSETQRNKGNFPGRFSGRQFSNSRSEMNVSTLELGDSALYLCASTWTSGNTGELFFGEGSRLTVL.

The rearrangement uses TRBV5-4 and TRBJ1-2, with a weak D call TRBD1 (6 bases). The CDR3 extends over 14 amino acids. V dropped 0 bases and J dropped 3 bases, with 9 bases sitting between them. The germline V gene encodes CDR1 SGHNT and CDR2 YYREEE (reference sequence). This chain's CDR3 is CASSLAGGYYGYTF. The DNA of the CDR3 is TGTGCCAGCAGCTTGGCTGGGGGCTACTATGGCTACACCTTC.

This clone was seen only once. The rearrangement uses TRBV7-6 and TRBJ2-7; D uncertain. The length of the CDR3 is 14 residues. CDR1 and CDR2 (germline): SGHVS, FNYEAQ. V lost 1 base and J 9 bases, leaving 16 bases between the germline ends. The CDR3 coding sequence is TGTGCCAGCAGCTTAGGGCCTAGAGATCCCGGGCAGTACTTC. Its translation: CASSLGPRDPGQYF.

J is TRBJ2-6 and V is TRBV2; unclear D gene. The germline V and J ends were trimmed by 5 bases and 0 bases, with 8 bases remaining between them. CDR1 is SNHLY and CDR2 is FYNNEI in the germline V gene. This CDR3 has 15 amino acids. This CDR3 is CASSHTISGANVLTF. The DNA of the CDR3 is TGTGCCAGCAGTCATACTATCTCTGGGGCCAACGTCCTGACTTTC.

The chain carries TRBV2 and TRBJ1-2; D possibly corresponds to TRBD1 (6 bases). The V gene lost 5 bases and the J gene lost 5 bases, with 18 bases spanning the gap. CDR3 length: 15 amino acids. CDR1 and CDR2 (germline): SNHLY, FYNNEI. The CDR3 DNA follows: TGTGCCAGCAGTTACCGATCGGGGGGCGCTTATGGCTACACCTTC. It yields the protein CASSYRSGGAYGYTF.

This chain uses TRBV4-1 with TRBJ2-3; D might be TRBD1 (6 bases). This CDR3 region has 16 residues. V was pared by 2 bases and J by 1 base, with 13 bases between. Germline-derived CDR1 and CDR2 are MGHRA and YSYEKL. CDR3 loop: CASSQQTGTRTDTQYF. DNA for the CDR3: TGCGCCAGCAGCCAACAGACCGGGACACGCACAGATACGCAGTATTTT.

The chain combines TRBV4-1 with TRBJ2-3, with 8 bases fitting TRBD2. Trimming took 5 bases from V and 6 from J; bases not matched to a gene: 13. This CDR3 is 16 amino acids long. Germline V gene data show CDR1 as MGHRA and CDR2 as YSYEKL. The CDR3 here is CASSIPPGAGDDTQYF. DNA of the CDR3: TGCGCCAGCAGCATACCCCCGGGAGCGGGGGATGATACGCAGTATTTT.

The CDR3 DNA reads TGCGCCAGCAGCTTGGCCACAGGGGGAGGCGAGCAGTACTTC. It specifies CASSLATGGGEQYF. V gene TRBV5-1 combines with J gene TRBJ2-7; 8 bases map to TRBD1. The CDR3 sequence is 14 residues long. Germline V gene sequence: CDR1 SGHRS, CDR2 YFSETQ. After removal of 0 bases from V and 6 bases from J, the junction contained 5 bases not matched to a gene. The full variable domain, with the rest looked up from reference TRBV5-1 and TRBJ2-7, is KAGVTQTPRYLIKTRGQQVTLSCSPISGHRSVSWYQQTPGQGLQFLFEYFSETQRNKGNFPGRFSGRQFSNSRSEMNVSTLELGDSALYLCASSLATGGGEQYFGPGTRLTVT.

The gene calls are TRBV25-1 and TRBJ1-5; tentatively, D is TRBD1 (6 bases). CDR1 MGHDK and CDR2 SYGVNS come from the germline V gene. The V gene lost 3 bases and the J gene lost 2 bases, with 8 bases spanning the gap. There are 14 residues in the CDR3. The CDR3 loop reads CASSEDSGNQPQHF. Written as DNA, the CDR3 is TGTGCCAGCAGTGAGGACAGCGGCAATCAGCCCCAGCATTTT.

The V call is TRBV19, the J call TRBJ2-5; 9 bases are shared with TRBD2. Germline assignment: CDR1 LNHDA and CDR2 SQIVND (reference sequence). Trimming removed 4 bases from V and 3 bases from J; junction bases left unmatched: 0. The CDR3 totals 13 residues. The CDR3, as DNA: TGTGCCAGTAGTACTAGCGGGAAAGAGACCCAGTACTTC. It specifies CASSTSGKETQYF.

This chain joins TRBV11-2 and TRBJ1-1; D is possibly TRBD1 (5 bases). CDR1 and CDR2 (germline): SGHAT, FQNNGV. V lost 5 bases, J lost 4 bases, and 14 bases lay in between. The CDR3 runs to 14 residues. The CDR3 sequence: CASSPRQTVTEAFF. As DNA, the CDR3 is TGTGCCAGCAGCCCCAGACAGACAGTCACTGAAGCTTTCTTT.

By sample share, this clone is medium-sized. The V gene is TRBV5-4, the J gene TRBJ1-1; possibly TRBD1 for D (6 bases). This CDR3 is built from 14 residues. The V gene's germline CDR1 is SGHNT and CDR2 YYREEE (reference sequence). V was cut by 2 bases and J by 1 base, with 9 bases left in between. The CDR3, as DNA: TGTGCCAGCAGCTTCACGACAGGGAACACTGAAGCTTTCTTT. Translating it yields CASSFTTGNTEAFF.

The chain recombines TRBV10-3 with TRBJ2-2, with D perhaps matching TRBD2 (6 bases). Germline assignment: CDR1 ENHRY and CDR2 SYGVKD. The CDR3 totals 14 residues. The V gene lost 6 bases and the J gene lost 8 bases, with 16 bases spanning the gap. The CDR3 protein is CAIRSSVFRGELFF. The CDR3 nucleotides are TGTGCCATCAGGTCTAGCGTCTTCAGGGGGGAGCTGTTTTTT.

V gene TRBV18 combines with J gene TRBJ2-3; D unresolved. The CDR3 extends over 16 amino acids. V was trimmed by 6 bases and J by 1 base, leaving 17 bases between them. Looked up from germline, CDR1 is KGHSH and CDR2 is LQKENI. The CDR3 sequence is CASSPNLVAGTDTQYF. The CDR3 DNA reads as TGTGCCAGCTCCCCCAACTTGGTAGCTGGCACAGATACGCAGTATTTT.